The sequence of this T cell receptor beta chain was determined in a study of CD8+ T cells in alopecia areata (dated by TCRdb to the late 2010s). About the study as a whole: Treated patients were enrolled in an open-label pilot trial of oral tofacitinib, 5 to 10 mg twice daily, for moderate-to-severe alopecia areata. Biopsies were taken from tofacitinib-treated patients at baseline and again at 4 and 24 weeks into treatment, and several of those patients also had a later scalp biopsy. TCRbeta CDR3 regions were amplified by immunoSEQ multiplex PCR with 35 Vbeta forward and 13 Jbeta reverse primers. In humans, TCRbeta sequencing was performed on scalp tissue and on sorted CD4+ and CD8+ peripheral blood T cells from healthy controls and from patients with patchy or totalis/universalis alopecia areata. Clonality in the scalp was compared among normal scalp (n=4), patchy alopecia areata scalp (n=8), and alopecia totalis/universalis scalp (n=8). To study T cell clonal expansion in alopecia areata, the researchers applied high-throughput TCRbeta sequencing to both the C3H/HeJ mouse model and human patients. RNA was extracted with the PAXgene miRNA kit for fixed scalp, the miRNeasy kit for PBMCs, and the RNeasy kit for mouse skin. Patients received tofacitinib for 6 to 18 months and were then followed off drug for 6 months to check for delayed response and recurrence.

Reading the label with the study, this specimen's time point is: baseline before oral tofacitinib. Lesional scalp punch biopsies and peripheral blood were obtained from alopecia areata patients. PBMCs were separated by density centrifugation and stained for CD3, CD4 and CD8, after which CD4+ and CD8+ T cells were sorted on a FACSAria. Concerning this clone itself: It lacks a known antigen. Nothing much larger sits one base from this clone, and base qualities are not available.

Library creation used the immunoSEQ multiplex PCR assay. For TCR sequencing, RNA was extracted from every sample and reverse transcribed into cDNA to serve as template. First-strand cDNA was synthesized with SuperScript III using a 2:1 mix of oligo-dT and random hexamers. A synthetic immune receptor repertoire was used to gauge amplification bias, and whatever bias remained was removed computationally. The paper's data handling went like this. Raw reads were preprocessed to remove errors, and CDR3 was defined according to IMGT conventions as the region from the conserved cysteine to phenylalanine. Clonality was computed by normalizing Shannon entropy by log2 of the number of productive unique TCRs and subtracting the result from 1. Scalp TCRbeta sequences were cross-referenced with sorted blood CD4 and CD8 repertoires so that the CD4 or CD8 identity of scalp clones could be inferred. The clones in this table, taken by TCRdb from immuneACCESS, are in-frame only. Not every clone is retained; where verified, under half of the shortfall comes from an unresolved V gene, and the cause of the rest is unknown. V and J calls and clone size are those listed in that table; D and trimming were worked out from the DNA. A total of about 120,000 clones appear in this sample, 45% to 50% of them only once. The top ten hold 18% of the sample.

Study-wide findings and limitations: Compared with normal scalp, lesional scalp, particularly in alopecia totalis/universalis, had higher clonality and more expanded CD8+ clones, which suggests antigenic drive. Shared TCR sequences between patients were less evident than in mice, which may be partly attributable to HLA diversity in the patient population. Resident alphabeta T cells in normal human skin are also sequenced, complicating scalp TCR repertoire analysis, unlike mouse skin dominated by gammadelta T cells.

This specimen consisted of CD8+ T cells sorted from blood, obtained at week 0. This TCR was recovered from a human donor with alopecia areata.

The nucleotide sequence reads TGTGCCAGCAGCGCCTCACAGGGTGGCTATGGCTACACCTTC. Protein translation: CASSASQGGYGYTF. The chain is encoded by TRBV9 joined to TRBJ1-2; matching of 6 bases hints at TRBD1 as the D gene. Deletion took 3 bases off V and 4 bases off J, with a span of 13 bases between the germline ends. The CDR3 holds 14 amino acids from the cysteine to the phenylalanine. Solely the CDR3 DNA is kept, with 42 bases framed from the first base. CDR1 SGDLS and CDR2 YYNGEE were looked up in the germline V gene.